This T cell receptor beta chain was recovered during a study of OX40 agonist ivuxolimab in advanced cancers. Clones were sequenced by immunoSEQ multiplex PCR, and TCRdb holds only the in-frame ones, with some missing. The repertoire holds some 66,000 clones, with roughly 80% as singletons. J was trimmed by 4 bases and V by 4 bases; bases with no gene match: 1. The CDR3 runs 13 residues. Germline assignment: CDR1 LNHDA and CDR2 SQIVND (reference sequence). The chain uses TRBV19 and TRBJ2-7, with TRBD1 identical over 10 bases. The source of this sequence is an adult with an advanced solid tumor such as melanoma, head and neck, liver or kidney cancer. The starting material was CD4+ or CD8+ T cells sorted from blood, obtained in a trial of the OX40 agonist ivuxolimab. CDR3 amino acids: CASSTDRGYEQYF. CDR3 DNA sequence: TGTGCCAGTAGTACGGACAGGGGGTACGAGCAGTACTTC.